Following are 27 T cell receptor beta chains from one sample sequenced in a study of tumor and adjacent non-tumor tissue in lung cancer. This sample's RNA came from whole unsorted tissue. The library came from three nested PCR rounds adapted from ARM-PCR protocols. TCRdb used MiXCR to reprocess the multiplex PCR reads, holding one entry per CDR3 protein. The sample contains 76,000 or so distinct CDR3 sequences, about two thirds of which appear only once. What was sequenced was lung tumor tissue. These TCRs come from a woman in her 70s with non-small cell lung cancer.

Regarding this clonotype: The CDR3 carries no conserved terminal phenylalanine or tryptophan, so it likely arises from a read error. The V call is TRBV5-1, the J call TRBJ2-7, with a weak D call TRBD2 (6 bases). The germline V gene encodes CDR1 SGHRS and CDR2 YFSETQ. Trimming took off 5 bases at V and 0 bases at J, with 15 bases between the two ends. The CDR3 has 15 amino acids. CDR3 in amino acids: CASRGEGRSSYEQYL. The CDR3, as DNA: TGCGCCAGCAGAGGTGAGGGGAGGAGCTCCTACGAGCAGTACCTC.

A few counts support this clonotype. This chain's CDR3 is CATKKTRNTGELFF. DNA for the CDR3: TGTGCCACCAAAAAAACACGCAACACCGGGGAGCTGTTTTTT. The rearrangement joins TRBV28 to TRBJ2-2; D is undetermined. The V end lost 10 bases, the J end lost 2 bases, and 14 bases lay between the germline ends. Germline V CDR1 and CDR2: MDHEN, SYDVKM. There are 14 residues in the CDR3.

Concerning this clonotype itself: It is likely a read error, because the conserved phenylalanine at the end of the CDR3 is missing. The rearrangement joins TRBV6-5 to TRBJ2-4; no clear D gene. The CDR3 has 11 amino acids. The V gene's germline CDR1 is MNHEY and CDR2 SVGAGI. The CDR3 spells CASSLKNTQYY. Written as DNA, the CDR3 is TGTGCCAGCAGTCTCAAAAACACTCAGTACTAC.

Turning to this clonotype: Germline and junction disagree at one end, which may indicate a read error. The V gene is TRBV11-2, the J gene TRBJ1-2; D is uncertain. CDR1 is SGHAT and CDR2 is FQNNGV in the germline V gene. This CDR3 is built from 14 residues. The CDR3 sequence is CASSFDFGRRGYTF. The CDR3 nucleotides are TGTGCAAGCAGCTTTGATTTCGGCCGGAGGGGCTACACCTTC.

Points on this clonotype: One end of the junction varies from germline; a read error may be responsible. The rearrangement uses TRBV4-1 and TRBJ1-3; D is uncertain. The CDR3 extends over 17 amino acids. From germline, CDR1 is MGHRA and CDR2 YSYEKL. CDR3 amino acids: CAGSQDGEGGSGNTIYF. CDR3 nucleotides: TGCGCCGGCAGCCAAGATGGGGAGGGAGGCTCTGGAAACACCATATATTTT.

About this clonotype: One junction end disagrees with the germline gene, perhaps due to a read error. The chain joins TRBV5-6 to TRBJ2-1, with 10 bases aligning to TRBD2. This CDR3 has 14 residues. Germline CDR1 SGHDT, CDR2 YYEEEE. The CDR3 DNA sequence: TGTGCCAGCGGAGATAGCGGGAGGAAACAAGGGCAGTTGTTC. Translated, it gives CASGDSGRKQGQLF.

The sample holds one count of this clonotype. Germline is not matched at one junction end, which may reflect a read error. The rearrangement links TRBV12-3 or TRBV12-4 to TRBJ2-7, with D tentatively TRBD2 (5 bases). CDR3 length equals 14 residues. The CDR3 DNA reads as TGTACCAGCAGTATTAGAGGGAGTTCCTACGAGCAGTACTTC. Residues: CTSSIRGSSYEQYF.

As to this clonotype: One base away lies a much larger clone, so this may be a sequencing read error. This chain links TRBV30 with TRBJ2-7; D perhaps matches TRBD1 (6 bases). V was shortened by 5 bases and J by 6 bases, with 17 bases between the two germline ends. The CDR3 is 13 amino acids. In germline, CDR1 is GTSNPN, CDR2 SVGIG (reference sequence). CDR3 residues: CAWGGSPLSEQYF. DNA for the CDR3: TGTGCCTGGGGGGGCAGCCCTTTGAGCGAGCAGTACTTC.

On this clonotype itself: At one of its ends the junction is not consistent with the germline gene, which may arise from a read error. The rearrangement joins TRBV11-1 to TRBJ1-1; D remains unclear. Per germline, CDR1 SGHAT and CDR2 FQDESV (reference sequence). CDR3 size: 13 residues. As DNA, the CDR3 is TGTGCCAACAGCTTAGCAGTGAACACTGAAGCATTCTTT. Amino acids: CANSLAVNTEAFF.

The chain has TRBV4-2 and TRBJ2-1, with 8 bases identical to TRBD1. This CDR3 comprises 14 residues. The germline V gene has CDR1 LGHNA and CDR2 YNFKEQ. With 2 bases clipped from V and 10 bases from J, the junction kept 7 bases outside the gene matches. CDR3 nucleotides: TGTGCCAGCAGCCAAATCGCAGGGGGCGGGGAGCAGTTCTTC. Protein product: CASSQIAGGGEQFF.

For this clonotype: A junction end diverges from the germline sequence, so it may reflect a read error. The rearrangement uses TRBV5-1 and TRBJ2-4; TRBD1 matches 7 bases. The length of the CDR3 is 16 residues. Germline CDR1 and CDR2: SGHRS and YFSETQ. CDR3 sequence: CASIKGDRDSRNIQYF. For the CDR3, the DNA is TGCGCCAGCATCAAGGGAGACCGGGACAGCAGGAACATTCAGTATTTC.

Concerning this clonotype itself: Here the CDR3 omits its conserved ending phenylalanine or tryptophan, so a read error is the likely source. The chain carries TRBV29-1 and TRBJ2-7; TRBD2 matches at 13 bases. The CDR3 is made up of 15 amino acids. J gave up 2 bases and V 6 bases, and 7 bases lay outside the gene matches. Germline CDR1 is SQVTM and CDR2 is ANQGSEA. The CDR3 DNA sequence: TGCAGCGTAACCGGACTAGCGGGGGTTCCCTACGAGCAGTACTTA. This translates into CSVTGLAGVPYEQYL.

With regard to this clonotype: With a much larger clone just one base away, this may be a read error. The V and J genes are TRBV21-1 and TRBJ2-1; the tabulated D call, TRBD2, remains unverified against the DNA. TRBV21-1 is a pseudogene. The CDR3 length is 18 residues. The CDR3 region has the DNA TGTGGCAGCAGCAACTACCTAACAGGAGTAGCGGGAGATAATGAGCAGTTCTTC. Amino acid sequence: CGSSNYLTGVAGDNEQFF.

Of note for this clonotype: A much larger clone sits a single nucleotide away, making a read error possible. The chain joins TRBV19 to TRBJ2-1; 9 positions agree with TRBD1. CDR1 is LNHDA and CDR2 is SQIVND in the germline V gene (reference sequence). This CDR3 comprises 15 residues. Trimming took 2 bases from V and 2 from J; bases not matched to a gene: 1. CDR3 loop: CASSIWDRAYNEQFF. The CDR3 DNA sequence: TGTGCCAGTAGTATATGGGACAGGGCCTACAATGAGCAGTTCTTC.

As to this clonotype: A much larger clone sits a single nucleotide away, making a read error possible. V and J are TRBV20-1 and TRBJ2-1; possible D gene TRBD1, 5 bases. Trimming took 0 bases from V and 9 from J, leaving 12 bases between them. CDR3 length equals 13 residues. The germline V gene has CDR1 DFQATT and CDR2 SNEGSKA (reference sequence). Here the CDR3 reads CSARDLDRGEQFF. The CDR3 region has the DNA TGCAGTGCTAGAGACCTTGATAGGGGTGAGCAGTTCTTC.

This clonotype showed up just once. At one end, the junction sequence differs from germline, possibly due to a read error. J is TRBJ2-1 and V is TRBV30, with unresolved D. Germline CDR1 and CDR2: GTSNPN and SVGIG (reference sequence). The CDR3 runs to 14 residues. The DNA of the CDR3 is TGTGCCTTGAGTGTAAACGATTTCTACAATGAGCAGTTCTTC. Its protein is CALSVNDFYNEQFF. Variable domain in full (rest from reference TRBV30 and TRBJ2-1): SQTIHQWPATLVQPVGSPLSLECTVEGTSNPNLYWYRQAAGRGLQLLFYSVGIGQISSEVPQNLSASRPQDRQFILSSKKLLLSDSGFYLCALSVNDFYNEQFFGPGTRLTVL.

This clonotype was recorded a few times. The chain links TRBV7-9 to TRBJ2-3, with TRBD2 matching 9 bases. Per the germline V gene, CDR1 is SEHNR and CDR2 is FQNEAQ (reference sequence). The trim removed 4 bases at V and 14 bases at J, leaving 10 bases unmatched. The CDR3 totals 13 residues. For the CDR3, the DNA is TGTGCCAGCAGCTATTACTCCGGGACTAGCTTGTATTTT. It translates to CASSYYSGTSLYF.

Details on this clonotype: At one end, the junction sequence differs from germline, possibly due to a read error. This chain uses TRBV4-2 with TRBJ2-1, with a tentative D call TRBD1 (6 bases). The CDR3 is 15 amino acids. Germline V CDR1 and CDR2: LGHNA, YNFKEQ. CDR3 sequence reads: CASSQVAGDDNDQFF. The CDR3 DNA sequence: TGTGCCAGCAGCCAAGTGGCAGGGGATGACAATGATCAGTTCTTC.

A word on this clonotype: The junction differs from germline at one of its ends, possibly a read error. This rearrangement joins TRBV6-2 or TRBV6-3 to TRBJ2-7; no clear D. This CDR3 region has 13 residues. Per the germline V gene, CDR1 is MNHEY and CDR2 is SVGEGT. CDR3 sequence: CTSSPPGSYEQYF. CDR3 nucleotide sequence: TGTACCAGCAGTCCACCAGGTTCCTACGAGCAGTACTTC.

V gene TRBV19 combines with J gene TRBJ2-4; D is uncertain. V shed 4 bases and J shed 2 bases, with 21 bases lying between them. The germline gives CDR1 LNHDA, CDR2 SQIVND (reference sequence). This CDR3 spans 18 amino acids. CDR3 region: CASSTRWATTGSKNIQYF. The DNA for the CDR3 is TGTGCCAGTAGTACAAGGTGGGCAACCACTGGGTCCAAAAACATTCAGTACTTC.

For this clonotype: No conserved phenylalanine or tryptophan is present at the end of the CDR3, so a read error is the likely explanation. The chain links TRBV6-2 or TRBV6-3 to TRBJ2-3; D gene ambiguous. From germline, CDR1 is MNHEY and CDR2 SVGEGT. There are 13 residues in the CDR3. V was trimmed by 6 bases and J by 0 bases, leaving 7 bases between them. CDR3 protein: CASSRGSTDTQYL. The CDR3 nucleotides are TGTGCCAGCAGCCGAGGCAGCACAGATACGCAGTATTTG.

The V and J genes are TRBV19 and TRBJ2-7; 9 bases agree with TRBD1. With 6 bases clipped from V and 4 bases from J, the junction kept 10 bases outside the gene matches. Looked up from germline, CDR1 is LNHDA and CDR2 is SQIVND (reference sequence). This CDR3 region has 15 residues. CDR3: CASSIYGTGIYEQYF. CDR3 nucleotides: TGTGCCAGTAGCATATACGGGACAGGGATTTACGAGCAGTACTTC. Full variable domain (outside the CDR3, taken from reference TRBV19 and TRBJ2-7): DGGITQSPKYLFRKEGQNVTLSCEQNLNHDAMYWYRQDPGQGLRLIYYSQIVNDFQKGDIAEGYSVSREKKESFPLTVTSAQKNPTAFYLCASSIYGTGIYEQYFGPGTRLTVT.

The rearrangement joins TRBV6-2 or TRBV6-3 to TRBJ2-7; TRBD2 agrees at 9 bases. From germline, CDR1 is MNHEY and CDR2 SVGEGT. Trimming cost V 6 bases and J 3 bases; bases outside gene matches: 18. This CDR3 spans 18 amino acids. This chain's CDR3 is CASSPGGISGRLFYEQYF. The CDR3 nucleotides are TGTGCCAGCAGCCCTGGGGGCATTAGCGGGAGATTGTTCTACGAGCAGTACTTC.

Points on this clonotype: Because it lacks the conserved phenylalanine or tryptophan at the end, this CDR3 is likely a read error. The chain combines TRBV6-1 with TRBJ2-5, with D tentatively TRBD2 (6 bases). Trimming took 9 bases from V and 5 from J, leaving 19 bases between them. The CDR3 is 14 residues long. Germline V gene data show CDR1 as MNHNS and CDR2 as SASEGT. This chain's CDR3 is CASRWGGGEETQYI. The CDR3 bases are TGTGCCAGTCGATGGGGTGGAGGGGAGGAGACCCAGTACATC.

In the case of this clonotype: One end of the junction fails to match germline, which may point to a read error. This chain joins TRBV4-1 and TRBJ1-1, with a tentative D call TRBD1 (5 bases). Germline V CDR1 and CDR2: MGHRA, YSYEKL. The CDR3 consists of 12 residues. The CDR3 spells CASSHIGTTAFF. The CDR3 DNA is TGTGCCAGCAGCCACATTGGGACGACGGCTTTCTTT.

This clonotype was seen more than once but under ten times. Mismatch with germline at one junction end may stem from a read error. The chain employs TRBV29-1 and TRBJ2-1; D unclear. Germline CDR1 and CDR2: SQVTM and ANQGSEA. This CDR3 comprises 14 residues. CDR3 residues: CCVESGFTYNEQFF. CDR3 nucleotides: TGCTGCGTCGAGTCCGGTTTTACCTACAATGAACAGTTCTTC.

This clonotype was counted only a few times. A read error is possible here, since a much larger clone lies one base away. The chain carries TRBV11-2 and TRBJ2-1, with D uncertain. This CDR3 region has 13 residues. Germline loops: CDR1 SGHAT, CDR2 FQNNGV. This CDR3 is CDSSLSSPNEQFF. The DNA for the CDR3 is TGTGACAGCAGCTTAAGTAGCCCGAATGAGCAGTTCTTC.